This T cell receptor (beta chain) was recovered during a study of post-analysis software for immune sequencing data. Overall study: Patients with relapsing-remitting, secondary progressive and progressive-relapsing multiple sclerosis courses were all represented. Study results and caveats: Roughly five TRBV segments appeared more often in patients than in controls, and TRBV5-6, TRBV5-1 and TRBV20-1 were among these.

Details on this clonotype: Its specificity is not known.

Prepared TCR beta cDNA libraries contained unique molecular identifiers. Once roughly 1 to 10 million T cells were used, approximately 520,000 cDNA molecules resulted. TCRdb reprocessed the PCR reads via MiXCR and lists one record per CDR3 protein. The sample yields a few hundred thousand distinct CDR3 sequences, around 37% seen once. V lost 2 bases and J lost 6; bases outside the gene matches: 9. Germline loops: CDR1 LGHNA, CDR2 YNFKEQ. The CDR3 covers 16 residues. Input material: blood. This receptor was obtained from a girl aged 10-17 years with multiple sclerosis. This chain uses TRBV4-2 with TRBJ2-3, with 9 bases lining up with TRBD2. CDR3 DNA sequence: TGTGCCAGCAGCCAACCGTTGGGCGGGGGGGTGGATACGCAGTATTTT. This sequence encodes CASSQPLGGGVDTQYF.